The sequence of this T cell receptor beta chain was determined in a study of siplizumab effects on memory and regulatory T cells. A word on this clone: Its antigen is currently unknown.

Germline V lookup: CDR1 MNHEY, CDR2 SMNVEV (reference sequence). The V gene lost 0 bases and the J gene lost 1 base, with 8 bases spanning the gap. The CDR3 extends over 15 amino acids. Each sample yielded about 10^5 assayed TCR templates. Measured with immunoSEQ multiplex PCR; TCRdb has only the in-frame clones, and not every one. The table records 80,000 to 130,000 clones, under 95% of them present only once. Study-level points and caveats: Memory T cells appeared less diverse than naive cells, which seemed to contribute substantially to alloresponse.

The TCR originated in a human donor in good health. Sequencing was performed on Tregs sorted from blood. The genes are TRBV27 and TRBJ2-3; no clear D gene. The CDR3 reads CASSLSGWGTDTQYF. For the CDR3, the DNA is TGTGCCAGCAGTTTATCGGGATGGGGCACAGATACGCAGTATTTT.